This passage covers 26 T cell receptor beta chains from one sample sequenced in a study of T cell responses to AZD1222 COVID-19 vaccine. Assay used: immunoSEQ multiplex PCR; TCRdb lists only in-frame clones, some missing. Of tens of thousands of clones in the sample, 80% to 90% were seen once. The sample was peripheral blood, taken on day 0 of AZD1222 vaccination. The source is an adult in good health.

This clone was seen only a few times. The rearrangement joins TRBV11-2 to TRBJ2-5, with 9 bases matching TRBD2. The germline V gene has CDR1 SGHAT and CDR2 FQNNGV. CDR3 length equals 16 residues. V lost 5 bases and J lost 2; bases outside the gene matches: 9. DNA for the CDR3: TGTGCCAGCAGCCCGCGGGGGGGCGGGGGGCAAGAGACCCAGTACTTC. It specifies CASSPRGGGGQETQYF.

CDR3 coding DNA: TGTGCCAGCTTAGGCGGGACAGGCACGCTCGGCAATCAGCCCCAGCATTTT. Translated: CASLGGTGTLGNQPQHF. The genes are TRBV19 and TRBJ1-5; 8 positions match TRBD1. Trimming removed 9 bases from V and 2 bases from J; junction bases left unmatched: 15. The CDR3 length is 17 residues. CDR1 and CDR2 (germline): LNHDA, SQIVND (reference sequence). The entire variable domain, with the rest obtained from reference TRBV19 and TRBJ1-5, is as follows: DGGITQSPKYLFRKEGQNVTLSCEQNLNHDAMYWYRQDPGQGLRLIYYSQIVNDFQKGDIAEGYSVSREKKESFPLTVTSAQKNPTAFYLCASLGGTGTLGNQPQHFGDGTRLSIL.

The chain has TRBV5-1 and TRBJ1-2; D may be TRBD1 (6 bases). Per the germline V gene, CDR1 is SGHRS and CDR2 is YFSETQ. Trimming took off 0 bases at V and 6 bases at J, with 6 bases between the two ends. The CDR3 length is 12 residues. The CDR3 spells CASSLGDNGYTF. CDR3 nucleotides: TGCGCCAGCAGCTTGGGGGACAATGGCTACACCTTC. Looking up the rest from reference TRBV5-1 and TRBJ1-2 gives the full variable domain: KAGVTQTPRYLIKTRGQQVTLSCSPISGHRSVSWYQQTPGQGLQFLFEYFSETQRNKGNFPGRFSGRQFSNSRSEMNVSTLELGDSALYLCASSLGDNGYTFGSGTRLTVV.

The chain is built from TRBV18 and TRBJ1-2; possibly TRBD1 for D (5 bases). Germline-derived CDR1 and CDR2 are KGHSH and LQKENI. This CDR3 spans 15 amino acids. V lost 0 bases and J lost 5, with 13 bases in between. The CDR3 sequence: CASSPPNRRGYGYTF. CDR3 coding DNA: TGTGCCAGCTCACCACCGAACAGGCGGGGGTATGGCTACACCTTC.

The chain couples TRBV24-1 to TRBJ2-3; a weak D match, TRBD2 (7 bases). The V end was cut by 0 bases, the J end by 5 bases, with 14 bases between. This CDR3 is built from 16 residues. Germline CDR1 reads KGHDR; CDR2 reads SFDVKD. CDR3 region: CATSDLNRGAIDTQYF. CDR3 sequence (DNA): TGTGCCACCAGTGATTTGAATCGGGGGGCGATAGATACGCAGTATTTT.

This chain links TRBV20-1 with TRBJ1-2, with D possibly TRBD1 on 6 matching bases. CDR1 DFQATT and CDR2 SNEGSKA come from the germline V gene (reference sequence). Trimming cost V 4 bases and J 7 bases, with 10 bases left between them. This CDR3 spans 11 amino acids. The CDR3 DNA is TGCAGTGCTAACAGGGAGTTTGGCTACACCTTC. Its translation: CSANREFGYTF.

A single count supports this clone. At the DNA level, this CDR3 is encoded by other sequences in the same sample as well. V usage is TRBV19 and J usage is TRBJ2-5, with TRBD2 as a possible D gene (5 bases). This CDR3 comprises 13 residues. CDR1 and CDR2 from the germline V gene are LNHDA and SQIVND (reference sequence). The germline V and J ends were trimmed by 2 bases and 2 bases, with 6 bases remaining between them. Here the CDR3 DNA reads TGTGCCAGTAGTATATCGGGGCAAGAGACCCAGTACTTC. Its protein product is CASSISGQETQYF.

The chain couples TRBV4-1 to TRBJ1-1, with 10 bases fitting TRBD1. CDR1 is MGHRA, CDR2 YSYEKL, per germline. V dropped 0 bases and J dropped 4; count of bases not matched to a gene: 5. CDR3 length: 16 residues. The CDR3 loop is CASSQDLRTGGTEAFF. CDR3 in DNA: TGCGCCAGCAGCCAAGATTTGAGGACAGGGGGCACTGAAGCTTTCTTT.

The chain couples TRBV5-1 to TRBJ1-2; 10 bases line up with TRBD1. Germline CDR1 and CDR2: SGHRS and YFSETQ. The CDR3 contains 15 residues. Trimming removed 4 bases from V and 7 bases from J; junction bases left unmatched: 10. The CDR3 protein is CASSLEPGQGSGYTF. CDR3 bases: TGCGCCAGCAGCCTAGAACCGGGACAGGGGTCTGGCTACACCTTC.

V usage is TRBV5-1 and J usage is TRBJ2-6; TRBD1 might be the D (6 bases). Germline CDR1 SGHRS, CDR2 YFSETQ. V lost 3 bases and J 0 bases, leaving 16 bases between the germline ends. The CDR3 consists of 18 residues. CDR3 sequence reads: CASSSLQGRPSGANVLTF. CDR3 in DNA: TGCGCCAGCAGCTCCTTACAGGGTAGGCCCTCTGGGGCCAACGTCCTGACTTTC.

J is TRBJ2-3 and V is TRBV19; D call uncertain. Trimming took 3 bases from V and 2 from J, leaving 12 bases between them. From germline, CDR1 is LNHDA and CDR2 SQIVND (reference sequence). CDR3 size: 15 residues. CDR3 DNA sequence: TGTGCCAGTAGTATTGGGCCTAGTTCCACAGATACGCAGTATTTT. Translation: CASSIGPSSTDTQYF.

This clone was seen only a few times. J is TRBJ2-7 and V is TRBV11-2, with 7 bases matching TRBD1. The germline gives CDR1 SGHAT, CDR2 FQNNGV. The CDR3 is 15 residues long. V shed 0 bases and J 0 bases; nucleotides not matched to a gene: 2. CDR3 nucleotides: TGTGCCAGCAGCTTAGAACAGGGGAGCTCCTACGAGCAGTACTTC. This codes for CASSLEQGSSYEQYF.

The chain recombines TRBV19 with TRBJ1-1; 10 bases line up with TRBD1. V lost 7 bases and J lost 3; bases outside the gene matches: 5. The CDR3 runs to 14 residues. Germline-derived CDR1 and CDR2 are LNHDA and SQIVND (reference sequence). This CDR3 is CASTDRGQDTEAFF. CDR3 sequence (DNA): TGTGCCAGTACTGACAGGGGGCAAGACACTGAAGCTTTCTTT. Based on the CDR3 plus reference TRBV19 and TRBJ1-1, the full variable domain is DGGITQSPKYLFRKEGQNVTLSCEQNLNHDAMYWYRQDPGQGLRLIYYSQIVNDFQKGDIAEGYSVSREKKESFPLTVTSAQKNPTAFYLCASTDRGQDTEAFFGQGTRLTVV.

The chain has TRBV28 and TRBJ1-4, with D possibly matching TRBD1 (6 bases). Germline V gene lookup returns CDR1 MDHEN and CDR2 SYDVKM. V lost 6 bases and J 4 bases, leaving 15 bases between the germline ends. This CDR3 is 15 amino acids long. In DNA form, the CDR3 reads TGTGCCAGCAGCGAATTGACAGGAGTTAATGAAAAACTGTTTTTT. Protein: CASSELTGVNEKLFF.

In its sample, this clone was seen once. The junction departs from germline at one end; a sequencing error may be responsible. This chain uses TRBV28 with TRBJ2-1; TRBD2 agrees at 7 bases. Germline V gene data show CDR1 as MDHEN and CDR2 as SYDVKM. The CDR3 sequence is 17 residues long. The CDR3 loop reads CASSLTLGGGDYIEQFF. CDR3 nucleotide sequence: TGTGCCAGCAGTCTCACCCTGGGCGGGGGTGATTACATTGAGCAGTTCTTC.

This clone was seen only once. This sequence joins TRBV28 and TRBJ1-1; D is unclear. The CDR3 covers 12 residues. Per the germline V gene, CDR1 is MDHEN and CDR2 is SYDVKM. V dropped 7 bases and J dropped 10 bases, with 16 bases sitting between them. Here the CDR3 reads CASTPPSRRAFF. DNA of the CDR3: TGTGCCAGCACGCCGCCTTCTCGCCGAGCTTTCTTT.

This chain joins TRBV5-1 and TRBJ2-7; D remains ambiguous. CDR1 is SGHRS and CDR2 is YFSETQ in the germline V gene. V lost 3 bases and J 0 bases, leaving 10 bases between the germline ends. The CDR3 sequence is 14 residues long. CDR3 amino acids: CASSSVGSSYEQYF. The DNA for the CDR3 is TGCGCCAGCAGCTCGGTGGGATCCTCCTACGAGCAGTACTTC.

The V and J genes are TRBV14 and TRBJ1-5; D unclear. The CDR3 spans 15 residues. Germline V lookup: CDR1 SGHDN, CDR2 FVKESK. V gave up 1 base and J gave up 0 bases, with 7 bases separating them. CDR3 sequence reads: CASSQALNSNQPQHF. The CDR3 bases are TGTGCCAGCAGCCAAGCCCTGAATAGCAATCAGCCCCAGCATTTT.

The chain joins TRBV2 to TRBJ2-5; 8 bases align to TRBD1. Unmatched junction bases numbered 11, after V lost 7 bases and J lost 1 base. In germline, CDR1 is SNHLY, CDR2 FYNNEI. CDR3 length equals 16 residues. CDR3 amino acids: CASTPLAGGFQETQYF. The CDR3 DNA reads TGTGCCAGCACTCCGCTAGCAGGGGGCTTCCAAGAGACCCAGTACTTC. The whole variable domain, filled in from reference TRBV2 and TRBJ2-5, reads EPEVTQTPSHQVTQMGQEVILRCVPISNHLYFYWYRQILGQKVEFLVSFYNNEISEKSEIFDDQFSVERPDGSNFTLKIRSTKLEDSAMYFCASTPLAGGFQETQYFGPGTRLLVL.

This clone has a single count. The chain links TRBV7-9 to TRBJ1-1; D gene uncertain. The V and J ends lost 3 bases and 5 bases respectively, with 13 bases between them. Germline V gene sequence: CDR1 SEHNR, CDR2 FQNEAQ (reference sequence). The CDR3 is 14 amino acids. The chain's CDR3 is CASSFSEFKTEAFF. In nucleotides, the CDR3 is TGTGCCAGCAGCTTTAGCGAGTTCAAGACTGAAGCTTTCTTT.

The V gene is TRBV19, the J gene TRBJ1-1; D may be TRBD1 (6 bases). Germline V lookup: CDR1 LNHDA, CDR2 SQIVND (reference sequence). V lost 3 bases and J 4 bases, leaving 12 bases between the germline ends. CDR3 size: 14 residues. The CDR3 DNA reads TGTGCCAGTAGTATGGGACACCTAAGCACTGAAGCTTTCTTT. This encodes CASSMGHLSTEAFF.

This clone is a singleton in its sample. This rearrangement joins TRBV6-5 to TRBJ2-7, with D possibly matching TRBD2 (5 bases). The CDR3 is 14 residues long. The V gene lost 6 bases and the J gene lost 2 bases, with 14 bases spanning the gap. Germline V gives CDR1 MNHEY, CDR2 SVGAGI. CDR3 sequence: CASSPDGSAYEQYF. The CDR3 DNA reads as TGTGCCAGCAGCCCCGACGGTAGCGCCTACGAGCAGTACTTC.

The genes are TRBV24-1 and TRBJ2-2; D gene unclear. Trimming left V 10 bases short and J 4 bases short, with 15 bases between. The germline V gene has CDR1 KGHDR and CDR2 SFDVKD. The CDR3 sequence is 14 residues long. DNA for the CDR3: TGTGCCACGTCCGAAACAAAAATCACCGGGGAGCTGTTTTTT. This encodes CATSETKITGELFF.

For the CDR3, the DNA is TGTGCCAGCAGCTTAGGGACAGGCTATGGCTACACCTTC. The encoded protein is CASSLGTGYGYTF. The chain carries TRBV7-9 and TRBJ1-2; TRBD1 matches 7 bases. The germline V gene encodes CDR1 SEHNR and CDR2 FQNEAQ (reference sequence). Trimming removed 1 base from V and 4 bases from J; junction bases left unmatched: 0. CDR3 length equals 13 residues.

The CDR3 nucleotides read TGTGCCAGCAGCCACTCCGGGACTTTGAACACCGGGGAGCTGTTTTTT. It is translated as CASSHSGTLNTGELFF. V is TRBV3-1 (or the pseudogene TRBV3-2) and J is TRBJ2-2; D possibly corresponds to TRBD2 (6 bases). Germline V gene sequence: CDR1 LGHDT, CDR2 YNNKEL (reference sequence). This CDR3 comprises 16 residues. The V end was cut by 3 bases, the J end by 1 base, with 12 bases between.

The sample holds one count of this clone. The J gene is TRBJ2-3, the V gene TRBV21-1. TRBV21-1 is deemed a pseudogene. The CDR3 sequence is 17 residues long. In DNA, the CDR3 is TGTGCCAGCAGCAACTTTTCCGAGGGGGGCGCCACAGATACGCAGTATTTT. It translates to CASSNFSEGGATDTQYF.